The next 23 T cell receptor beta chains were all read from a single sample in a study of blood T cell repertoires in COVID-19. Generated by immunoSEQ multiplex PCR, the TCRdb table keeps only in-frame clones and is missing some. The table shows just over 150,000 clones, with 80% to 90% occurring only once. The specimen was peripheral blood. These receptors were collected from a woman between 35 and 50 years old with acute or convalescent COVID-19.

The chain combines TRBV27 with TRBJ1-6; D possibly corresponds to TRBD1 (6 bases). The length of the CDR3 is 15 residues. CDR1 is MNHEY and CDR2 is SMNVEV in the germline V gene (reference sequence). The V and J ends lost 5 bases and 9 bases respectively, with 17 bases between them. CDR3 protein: CASSLKQGSGSPLHF. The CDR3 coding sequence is TGTGCCAGCAGTCTAAAACAGGGTTCGGGTTCACCCCTCCACTTT.

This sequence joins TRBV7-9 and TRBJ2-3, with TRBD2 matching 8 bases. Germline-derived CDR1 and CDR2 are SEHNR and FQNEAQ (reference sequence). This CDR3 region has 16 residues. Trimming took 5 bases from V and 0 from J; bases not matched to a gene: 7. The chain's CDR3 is CASSPPGGVSTDTQYF. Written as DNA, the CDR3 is TGTGCCAGCAGCCCCCCCGGGGGGGTAAGCACAGATACGCAGTATTTT.

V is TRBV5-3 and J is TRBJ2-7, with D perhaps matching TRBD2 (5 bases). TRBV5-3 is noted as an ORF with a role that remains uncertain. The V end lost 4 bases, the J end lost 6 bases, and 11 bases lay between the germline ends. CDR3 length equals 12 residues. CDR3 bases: TGTGCCAGAAGCACCGCGGGCCGCGAGCAGTACTTC. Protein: CARSTAGREQYF.

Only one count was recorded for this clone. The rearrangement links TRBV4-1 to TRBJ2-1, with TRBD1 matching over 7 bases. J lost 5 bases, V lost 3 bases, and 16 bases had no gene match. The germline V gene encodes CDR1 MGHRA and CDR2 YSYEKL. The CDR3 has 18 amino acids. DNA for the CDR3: TGCGCCAGCAGCCAGGGTTCTTTAGACAGGGATGTTAACAATGAGCAGTTCTTC. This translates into CASSQGSLDRDVNNEQFF.

The CDR3 loop is CASSLGSRTFPIEQYF. DNA of the CDR3: TGTGCCAGCAGCTTGGGGAGCCGTACCTTTCCGATCGAGCAGTACTTC. The J gene is TRBJ2-7, the V gene TRBV5-6, with D uncertain. With 0 bases removed from V and 6 bases from J, the gap between germline ends came to 19 bases. CDR1 SGHDT and CDR2 YYEEEE come from the germline V gene. This CDR3 is built from 16 residues.

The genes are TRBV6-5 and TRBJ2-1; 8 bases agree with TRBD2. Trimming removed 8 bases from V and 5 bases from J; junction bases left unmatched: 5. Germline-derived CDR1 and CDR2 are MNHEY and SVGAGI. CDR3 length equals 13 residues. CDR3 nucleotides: TGTGCCAGCGCGGGACTAGTTGACAATGAGCAGTTCTTC. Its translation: CASAGLVDNEQFF.

DNA of the CDR3: TGTGCCAGCAGCCAACAGGGGTCTTCCGGGGAGCTGTTTTTT. It codes for CASSQQGSSGELFF. V is TRBV3-1 (or the pseudogene TRBV3-2) and J is TRBJ2-2; D may be TRBD1 (6 bases). Germline values: CDR1 LGHDT, CDR2 YNNKEL (reference sequence). V dropped 2 bases and J dropped 6 bases, with 10 bases sitting between them. This CDR3 comprises 14 residues.

The CDR3 reads CASSIGNRDGSPLHF. The DNA for the CDR3 is TGTGCCAGTAGTATTGGAAACAGGGATGGTTCACCCCTCCACTTT. V gene TRBV19 combines with J gene TRBJ1-6; D might be TRBD1 (6 bases). Trimming stripped 3 bases from V and 9 bases from J, with 15 bases between. The germline CDR1 and CDR2 sequences are LNHDA and SQIVND (reference sequence). CDR3 size: 15 residues.

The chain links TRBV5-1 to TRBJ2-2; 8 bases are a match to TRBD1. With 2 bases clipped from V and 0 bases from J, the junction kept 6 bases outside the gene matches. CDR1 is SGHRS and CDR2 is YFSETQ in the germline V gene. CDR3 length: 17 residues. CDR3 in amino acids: CASSFALTGANTGELFF. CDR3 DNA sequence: TGCGCCAGCAGCTTCGCCCTGACAGGGGCGAACACCGGGGAGCTGTTTTTT.

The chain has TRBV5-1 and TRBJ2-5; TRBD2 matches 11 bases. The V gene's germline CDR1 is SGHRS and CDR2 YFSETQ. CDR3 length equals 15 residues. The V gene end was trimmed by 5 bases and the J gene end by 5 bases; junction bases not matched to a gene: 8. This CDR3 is CASREVAGGMETQYF. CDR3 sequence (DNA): TGCGCCAGCAGAGAAGTAGCGGGAGGGATGGAGACCCAGTACTTC.

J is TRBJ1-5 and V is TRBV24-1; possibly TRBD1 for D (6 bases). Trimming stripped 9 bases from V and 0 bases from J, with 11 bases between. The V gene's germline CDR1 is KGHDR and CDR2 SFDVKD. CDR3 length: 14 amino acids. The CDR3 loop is CATGDRSSNQPQHF. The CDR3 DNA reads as TGTGCCACCGGAGACAGGAGTAGCAATCAGCCCCAGCATTTT.

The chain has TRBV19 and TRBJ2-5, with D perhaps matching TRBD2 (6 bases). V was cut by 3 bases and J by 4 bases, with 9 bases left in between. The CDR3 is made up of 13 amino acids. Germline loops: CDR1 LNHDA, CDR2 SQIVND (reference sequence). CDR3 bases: TGTGCCAGTAGTATCACGGGAGCAGAGACCCAGTACTTC. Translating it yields CASSITGAETQYF.

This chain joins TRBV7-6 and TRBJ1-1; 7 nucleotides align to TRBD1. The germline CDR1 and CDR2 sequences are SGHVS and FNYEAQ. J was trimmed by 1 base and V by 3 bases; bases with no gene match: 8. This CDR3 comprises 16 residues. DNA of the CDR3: TGTGCCAGCAGCTTGTCATTCGACAGGGAGAACACTGAAGCTTTCTTT. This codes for CASSLSFDRENTEAFF.

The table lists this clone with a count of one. CDR3 loop: CASSEGTATYNEQFF. The DNA of the CDR3 is TGTGCCAGCAGCGAAGGGACAGCCACCTACAATGAGCAGTTCTTC. The rearrangement uses TRBV3-1 (or the pseudogene TRBV3-2) and TRBJ2-1; TRBD1 matches 7 bases. The ends lost 5 bases at V and 2 bases at J; junction bases unmatched: 6. The CDR3 has 15 amino acids. The V gene's germline CDR1 is LGHDT and CDR2 YNNKEL (reference sequence).

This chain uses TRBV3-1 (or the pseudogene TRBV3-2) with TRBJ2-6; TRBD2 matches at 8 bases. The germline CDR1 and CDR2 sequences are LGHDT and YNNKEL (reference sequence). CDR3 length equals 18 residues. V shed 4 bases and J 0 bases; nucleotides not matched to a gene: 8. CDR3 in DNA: TGTGCCAGCAGCCCACGGCCGGGGGGGAACTCTGGGGCCAACGTCCTGACTTTC. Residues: CASSPRPGGNSGANVLTF.

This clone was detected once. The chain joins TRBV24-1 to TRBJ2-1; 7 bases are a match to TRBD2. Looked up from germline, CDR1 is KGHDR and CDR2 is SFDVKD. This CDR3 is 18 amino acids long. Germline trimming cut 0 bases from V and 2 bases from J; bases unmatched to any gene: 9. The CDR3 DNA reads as TGTGCCACCAGTGATTTGCAAGCCGGGGAGGGACCCTACAATGAGCAGTTCTTC. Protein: CATSDLQAGEGPYNEQFF.

CDR3: CASSQDPSGTSVNEQYF. The CDR3 DNA follows: TGCGCCAGCAGCCAAGATCCTTCCGGGACTAGCGTAAACGAGCAGTACTTC. The chain couples TRBV4-1 to TRBJ2-7, with 10 bases matching TRBD2. CDR3 length equals 17 residues. Trimming took 0 bases from V and 5 from J; bases not matched to a gene: 10. The germline V gene encodes CDR1 MGHRA and CDR2 YSYEKL.

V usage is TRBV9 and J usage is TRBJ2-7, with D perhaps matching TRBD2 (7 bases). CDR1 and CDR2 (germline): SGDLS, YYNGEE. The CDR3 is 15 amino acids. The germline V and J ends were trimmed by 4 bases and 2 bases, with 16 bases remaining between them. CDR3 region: CASSSSPGGPYEQYF. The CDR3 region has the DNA TGTGCCAGCAGCTCCTCCCCGGGGGGCCCCTACGAGCAGTACTTC.

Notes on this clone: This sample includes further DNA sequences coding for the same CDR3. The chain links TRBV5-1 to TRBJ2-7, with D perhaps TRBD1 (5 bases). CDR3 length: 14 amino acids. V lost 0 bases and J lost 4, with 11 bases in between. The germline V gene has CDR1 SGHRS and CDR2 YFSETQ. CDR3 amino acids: CASSLDGQGYEQYF. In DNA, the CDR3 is TGCGCCAGCAGCTTGGATGGACAAGGTTACGAGCAGTACTTC.

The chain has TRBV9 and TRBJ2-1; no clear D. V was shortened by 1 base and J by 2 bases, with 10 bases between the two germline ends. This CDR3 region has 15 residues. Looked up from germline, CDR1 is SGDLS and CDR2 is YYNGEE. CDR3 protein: CASSVNAVTYNEQFF. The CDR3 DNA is TGTGCCAGCAGCGTAAACGCAGTCACCTACAATGAGCAGTTCTTC. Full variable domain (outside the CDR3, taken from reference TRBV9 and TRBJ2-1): DSGVTQTPKHLITATGQRVTLRCSPRSGDLSVYWYQQSLDQGLQFLIQYYNGEERAKGNILERFSAQQFPDLHSELNLSSLELGDSALYFCASSVNAVTYNEQFFGPGTRLTVL.

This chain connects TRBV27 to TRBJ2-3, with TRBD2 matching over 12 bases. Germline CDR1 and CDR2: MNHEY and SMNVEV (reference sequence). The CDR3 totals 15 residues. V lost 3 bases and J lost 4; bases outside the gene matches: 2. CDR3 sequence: CASSFSSGGADTQYF. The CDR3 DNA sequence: TGTGCCAGCAGTTTTTCTAGCGGGGGGGCAGATACGCAGTATTTT.

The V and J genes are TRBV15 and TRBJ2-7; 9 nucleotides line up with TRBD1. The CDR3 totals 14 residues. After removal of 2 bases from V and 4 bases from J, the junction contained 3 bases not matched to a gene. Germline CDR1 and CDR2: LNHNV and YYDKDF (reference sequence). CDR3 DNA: TGTGCCACCAGCAGATCACAGGGGGCATACGAGCAGTACTTC. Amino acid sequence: CATSRSQGAYEQYF.

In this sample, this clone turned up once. The CDR3 loop is CASIPSSGGGNEQFF. CDR3 in DNA: TGTGCCAGCATTCCTTCTAGCGGGGGTGGAAATGAGCAGTTCTTC. The genes are TRBV28 and TRBJ2-1, with 10 bases identical to TRBD2. The CDR3 covers 15 residues. CDR1 MDHEN and CDR2 SYDVKM come from the germline V gene. The junction had 10 bases not matched to a gene; V was cut back by 7 bases and J by 7 bases.